Following are 10 T cell receptor beta chains from one sample sequenced in a study of tumor-infiltrating lymphocytes in primary liver carcinoma. cDNA specific to TCR beta was made from around 530 ng of total RNA, with a constant-region primer employed for priming. Generation of the TCR beta libraries relied on three nested multiplex PCR rounds using slightly modified ARM-PCR. Investigators reported that the first two PCR rounds, at 10 cycles each, used TRBV1-TRBV30 forward primers with a C-beta reverse primer. In TCRdb, the multiplex PCR reads were re-called with MiXCR into one record per CDR3 protein. The data show about 99,000 distinct CDR3 sequences, with around three quarters seen just once and 9.5% held by the top ten. Co-extraction of both nucleic acids (RNA and DNA) used about 19-33 mg of unsorted bulk tissue. Sequences were obtained from liver tumor tissue from sampling region 5. As for subset: tumor region T5, tumor centre. Every receptor here comes from a woman aged 55 to 70 with primary liver carcinoma and hepatitis B virus infection.

This clonotype was seen only a few times. Just one base apart from a much larger clone, this may be a read error. The chain joins TRBV28 to TRBJ1-1; TRBD1 is a possible D gene (5 bases). This CDR3 is built from 13 residues. Germline lookup yields CDR1 MDHEN and CDR2 SYDVKM. CDR3 in DNA: TGTACCAGCAGTTGGGGAGGGGTCACTGAAGCTTTCTTT. Amino acid sequence: CTSSWGGVTEAFF.

The chain joins TRBV10-3 to TRBJ2-5; no reliable D call. Per the germline V gene, CDR1 is ENHRY and CDR2 is SYGVKD. V dropped 7 bases and J dropped 1 base, with 10 bases sitting between them. The CDR3 extends over 13 amino acids. In DNA form, the CDR3 reads TGTGCCATCATGAAGGATGGCCAAGAGACCCAGTACTTC. Translation: CAIMKDGQETQYF.

A note on this clonotype: A read error may be the cause here, since a much bigger clone is one base away. The chain combines TRBV14 with TRBJ2-3; D unresolved. CDR1 and CDR2 from the germline V gene are SGHDN and FVKESK. V lost 4 bases and J lost 6, with 11 bases in between. CDR3 length: 13 amino acids. The CDR3 nucleotides are TGTGCCAGCAGCCCATTCCTGGAGGATACGCAGTATTTT. This gives the protein CASSPFLEDTQYF.

Worth noting for this clonotype: This is likely a read error, given that the CDR3 carries no conserved phenylalanine or tryptophan at its end. The rearrangement links TRBV11-1 to TRBJ2-7; D is unresolved. Trimming pared 6 bases from V and 1 base from J, leaving 10 bases between. Germline CDR1 reads SGHAT; CDR2 reads FQDESV (reference sequence). The CDR3 loop spans 13 amino acids. CDR3 bases: TGTGCCAGCAGGGGGAAGCGATCCTACGAGCAGTACCAC. It specifies CASRGKRSYEQYH.

In the case of this clonotype: Compared with germline, one end of the junction differs, possibly owing to a read error. The rearrangement uses TRBV28 and TRBJ2-1; TRBD2 might be the D (6 bases). CDR1 is MDHEN, CDR2 SYDVKM, per germline. The CDR3 has 15 residues. The CDR3 protein is CPSSLLGGRINEQFF. In DNA, the CDR3 is TGTCCCAGCAGTTTATTAGGAGGGAGGATCAATGAGCAGTTCTTC.

For this clonotype: Mismatch with germline at one junction end may stem from a read error. The gene calls are TRBV11-1 and TRBJ2-1, with D hard to call. The germline gives CDR1 SGHAT, CDR2 FQDESV (reference sequence). The CDR3 loop spans 13 amino acids. CDR3 amino acids: CAGSLDTYNEQFF. The CDR3 DNA is TGTGCCGGCAGCTTAGACACCTACAATGAGCAATTCTTC.

In this sample, this clonotype turned up a few times. The chain has TRBV28 and TRBJ2-7, with 9 bases identical to TRBD1. This CDR3 comprises 11 residues. Germline trimming cut 10 bases from V and 6 bases from J; bases unmatched to any gene: 4. Germline lookup yields CDR1 MDHEN and CDR2 SYDVKM. CDR3 in amino acids: CATQGAFEQYF. As DNA, the CDR3 is TGTGCCACACAGGGGGCATTCGAGCAGTACTTC.

The table lists this clonotype with a few counts. This may stem from a read error, because a much larger clone lies one nucleotide away. The genes are TRBV6-5 and TRBJ2-6; the D is unclear. From germline, CDR1 is MNHEY and CDR2 SVGAGI. The CDR3 is made up of 15 amino acids. Trimming left V 4 bases short and J 0 bases short, with 7 bases between. CDR3 sequence: CASSSGPSGANVLTF. CDR3 coding DNA: TGTGCCAGCAGTTCTGGACCCTCTGGGGCCAACGTCCTGACTTTC.

There are a few counts of this clonotype. A much larger clonotype is one base distant, so this may be a read error. This is likely a read error, given that the CDR3 carries no conserved phenylalanine or tryptophan at its end. The chain combines TRBV6-4 with TRBJ2-1; D remains ambiguous. The length of the CDR3 is 12 residues. V shed 2 bases and J shed 5 bases, with 4 bases lying between them. The germline V gene encodes CDR1 MRHNA and CDR2 SNTAGT. CDR3 DNA sequence: TGTGCCAGCAGTGACGACCACAATGAGCAGTTCCTC. Amino acids: CASSDDHNEQFL.

Worth noting for this clonotype: This may come from a read error, since a much larger clone is one base off. Because it lacks the conserved phenylalanine or tryptophan at the end, this CDR3 is likely a read error. This sequence joins TRBV5-1 and TRBJ2-5, with D unclear. The V end lost 0 bases, the J end lost 3 bases, and 12 bases lay between the germline ends. Looked up from germline, CDR1 is SGHRS and CDR2 is YFSETQ. The length of the CDR3 is 15 residues. CDR3 in DNA: TGCGCCAGCAGCTTGGGGGTGAGCCGGGAAGAGACCCAGTACCTC. Translation gives CASSLGVSREETQYL.